Listed below are T cell receptor beta chains from one sample, sequenced in a study of shared clonotypes between healthy human individuals. The protocol was immunoSEQ multiplex PCR, while the TCRdb copy is restricted to in-frame clones and leaves out a portion. Of about 980,000 clones in the sample, over 60% are singletons; the top ten hold over 1.3%. Sequencing was carried out using memory CD4+ T cells sorted from blood. These receptors came from a man between 18 and 35 years old in good health. CDR3s include the opening cysteine and the closing phenylalanine or tryptophan. The order of the fields is V gene, CDR3 length, J gene, D gene, clone size, CDR3 DNA, CDR3 protein. A D gene is named only where the DNA matches it firmly. Not every row has a clone size; where given, it reads once, few, many or a size class.

TRBV7-9,15,TRBJ2-5,TRBD2,.,TGTGCCAGCAGCGCGTTGCTAGCGGGAAAAGAGACCCAGTACTTC,CASSALLAGKETQYF
TRBV29-1,15,TRBJ2-2,TRBD1,once,TGCAGCGTTGAGCTCGACAGGGTACGCACCGGGGAGCTGTTTTTT,CSVELDRVRTGELFF
TRBV5-1,16,TRBJ2-2,.,few,TGCGCCAGCAGCCGCCGGGGGCCCGCGAACACCGGGGAGCTGTTTTTT,CASSRRGPANTGELFF
TRBV28,12,TRBJ1-2,.,.,TGTGCCAGCAGAACCGGGCAGGTCGGCTACACCTTC,CASRTGQVGYTF
TRBV5-5,15,TRBJ1-1,.,.,TGTGCCAGCAGCGTAACGGACAGCATGAACACTGAAGCTTTCTTT,CASSVTDSMNTEAFF
TRBV30,14,TRBJ1-1,.,.,TGTGCCTGGAGTGTAGGGGCTATGAACACTGAAGCTTTCTTT,CAWSVGAMNTEAFF
TRBV19,14,TRBJ2-1,.,.,TGTGCCAGTAGTATGGAGAGGGCCCACAATGAGCAGTTCTTC,CASSMERAHNEQFF
TRBV6-5,12,TRBJ1-1,TRBD1,.,TGTGCCAGCAGCCTTGACAGGGGTAGGGCTTTCTTT,CASSLDRGRAFF
TRBV18,11,TRBJ2-1,.,.,TGTGCCAGCTCACCACAAATAGAGCAGTTCTTC,CASSPQIEQFF
TRBV7-8,13,TRBJ2-1,.,once,TGTGCCAGCAGCTCTCTACAGGGCCATGAGCAGTTCTTC,CASSSLQGHEQFF
TRBV5-1,17,TRBJ2-1,TRBD1,.,TGCGCCAGCAGACCCGGGACAGGGGCTGGGGGGGACAATGAGCAGTTCTTC,CASRPGTGAGGDNEQFF
TRBV23-1,16,TRBJ2-5,TRBD2,.,TGCGCCAGCAGGCCTACCGGGACTAGCGCTGAAGAGACCCAGTACTTC,CASRPTGTSAEETQYF
TRBV10-3,14,TRBJ2-7,TRBD1,.,TGTGCCATCAGGCCGGGACAGGGCTCCTACGAGCAGTACTTC,CAIRPGQGSYEQYF
TRBV27,15,TRBJ2-3,TRBD2,.,TGTGCCAGCAGTTCGCTAGCGGGAGCTACAGATACGCAGTATTTT,CASSSLAGATDTQYF
TRBV7-9,14,TRBJ2-7,.,.,TGTGCCAGCAGCTTAGAGGGTAATACCGGCGAGCAGTACTTC,CASSLEGNTGEQYF
TRBV6-6,13,TRBJ1-5,TRBD1,.,TGTGCCACCCAGGGGGGGGTGGGACAGCCCCAGCATTTT,CATQGGVGQPQHF
TRBV2,15,TRBJ2-3,TRBD2,.,TGTGCCAGCAGACTCGGGACTAGCCCCTCGGATACGCAGTATTTT,CASRLGTSPSDTQYF
TRBV6-1,15,TRBJ1-6,TRBD1,.,TGTGCCAGCAGCCAGGACAGGGGCCTTAATTCACCCCTCCACTTT,CASSQDRGLNSPLHF
TRBV4-1,17,TRBJ1-2,TRBD1,.,TGCGCCAGCAGCCAAGGGGAGGGGACAGGGGCCCATAGGGGCTACACCTTC,CASSQGEGTGAHRGYTF
TRBV5-1,15,TRBJ1-1,.,.,TGCGCCAGCAGCTTGTTGGGGAGTGTTCTCACTGAAGCTTTCTTT,CASSLLGSVLTEAFF
TRBV5-1,14,TRBJ1-6,.,.,TGCGCCAGCAGCTTCACGATATCTAATTCACCCCTCCACTTT,CASSFTISNSPLHF
TRBV6-5,15,TRBJ1-1,TRBD1,.,TGTGCCAGCAGTCCACCGAGACAGGGTCCCACTGAAGCTTTCTTT,CASSPPRQGPTEAFF
TRBV5-6,14,TRBJ1-1,.,once,TGTGCCAGCAGCTTGGCTGGGTCTTACACTGAAGCTTTCTTT,CASSLAGSYTEAFF
TRBV4-1,14,TRBJ2-5,TRBD1,.,TGCGCCAGCAGCCACCAGGGGGCTAGCAGTGGCCAGTACTTC,CASSHQGASSGQYF
TRBV4-2,15,TRBJ2-7,TRBD2,.,TGTGCCAGCAGCCAAGGGGGCGGGAGCTCCTACGAGCAGTACTTC,CASSQGGGSSYEQYF
TRBV5-8,14,TRBJ1-6,.,.,TGTGCCAGCAGCTTGGTGCTTGCTAATTCACCCCTCCACTTT,CASSLVLANSPLHF
TRBV4-2,15,TRBJ2-1,.,few,TGTGCCAGCAGCCAATCCGCCGGGGTATACAATGAGCAGTTCTTC,CASSQSAGVYNEQFF
TRBV5-1,14,TRBJ2-3,.,.,TGCGCCAGCAGCTTTGACAGCTACACAGATACGCAGTATTTT,CASSFDSYTDTQYF
TRBV7-2,13,TRBJ2-3,.,.,TGTGCCAGCAGTTGGACTATCACAGATACGCAGTATTTT,CASSWTITDTQYF
TRBV5-1,16,TRBJ1-1,.,.,TGCGCCAGCAGCTTGGTCCCAGGGGTAGTGAACACTGAAGCTTTCTTT,CASSLVPGVVNTEAFF
TRBV19,15,TRBJ1-3,.,few,TGTGCCAGTAGTATCTCCGCGGGGGCTGGAAACACCATATATTTT,CASSISAGAGNTIYF
TRBV30,16,TRBJ2-2,.,.,TGTGCCTGGAGTTCGACCGGGGCGATCAGGGCCGGGGAGCTGTTTTTT,CAWSSTGAIRAGELFF
TRBV1,19,TRBJ1-4,.,.,TGCACCAGCAGCCCTACTTTGAAGGGACCCGCGGCCACTAATGAAAAACTGTTTTTT,CTSSPTLKGPAATNEKLFF
TRBV7-7,18,TRBJ1-6,.,many,TGTGCTAGCAGCCTAAATCGGGCAGGGAATGGGAAGAATTCACCCCTCCACTTT,CASSLNRAGNGKNSPLHF
TRBV5-8,12,TRBJ2-2,.,.,TGTGCCAGCAGCTTGGACGGCGGGGAGCTGTTTTTT,CASSLDGGELFF
TRBV5-4,14,TRBJ2-5,TRBD2,.,TGTGCCAGCAGCTTTGTAGCGGGCGAAGAGACCCAGTACTTC,CASSFVAGEETQYF
TRBV2,13,TRBJ2-1,.,few,TGTGCCAGCACGGCAGATCGATACAATGAGCAGTTCTTC,CASTADRYNEQFF
TRBV10-1,12,TRBJ1-4,.,few,TGCGCCACACGTAAGGGGGATGAAAAACTGTTTTTT,CATRKGDEKLFF
TRBV4-3,15,TRBJ2-5,TRBD2,.,TGCGCCAGCAGCCAAGCGGGAGGGCCACAAGAGACCCAGTACTTC,CASSQAGGPQETQYF
TRBV6-5,13,TRBJ2-2,.,once,TGTGCCAGCAGTCGGACCTCCCTCGGGGAGCTGTTTTTT,CASSRTSLGELFF
TRBV6-5,13,TRBJ1-2,.,.,TGTGCCAGCACCCACGGGGAGGCGGGGGGCTACACCTTC,CASTHGEAGGYTF
TRBV5-1,15,TRBJ1-2,.,once,TGCGCCAGCAGCTCCCGGGCGGATTCTAACTATGGCTACACCTTC,CASSSRADSNYGYTF
TRBV9,16,TRBJ2-7,.,once,TGTGCCAGCAGCCCCCGAGGGGCGGAAAGCTCCTACGAGCAGTACTTC,CASSPRGAESSYEQYF
TRBV5-1,14,TRBJ1-5,.,.,TGCGCCAGCACCCCAGGAGGAGGTATTCAGCCCCAGCATTTT,CASTPGGGIQPQHF
TRBV27,14,TRBJ2-7,.,.,TGTGCCAGCATGGGGGACCCCGGTCGAAACGAGCAGTACTTC,CASMGDPGRNEQYF
TRBV2,16,TRBJ2-3,TRBD2,few,TGTGCCAGCACGACTAGCGGGAGGGCCGGGACAGATACGCAGTATTTT,CASTTSGRAGTDTQYF
TRBV7-2,12,TRBJ1-2,.,once,TGTGCCAGCAGCACGATCGGGCTAGGCTACACCTTC,CASSTIGLGYTF
TRBV9,15,TRBJ1-6,.,.,TGTGCCAGCAGCGTAGTGGGAGGGGGGCCTTCACCCCTCCACTTT,CASSVVGGGPSPLHF
TRBV19,13,TRBJ2-7,.,.,TGTGCCAGTAGCTCCGGCCGTTACTACGAGCAGTACTTC,CASSSGRYYEQYF
TRBV19,13,TRBJ1-6,TRBD1,.,TGTGCCAGTAGTCTAGGGGGCGATTCACCCCTCCACTTT,CASSLGGDSPLHF
TRBV7-6,16,TRBJ2-1,TRBD2,.,TGTGCCAGCAGCTTGGGCGGGACTAGCGGGAGTGAGGAGCAGTTCTTC,CASSLGGTSGSEEQFF
TRBV6-1,18,TRBJ2-5,TRBD2,.,TGTGCCAGCAGTGGACCTCGGACTAGCGGGGGGAGTAGGGAGACCCAGTACTTC,CASSGPRTSGGSRETQYF